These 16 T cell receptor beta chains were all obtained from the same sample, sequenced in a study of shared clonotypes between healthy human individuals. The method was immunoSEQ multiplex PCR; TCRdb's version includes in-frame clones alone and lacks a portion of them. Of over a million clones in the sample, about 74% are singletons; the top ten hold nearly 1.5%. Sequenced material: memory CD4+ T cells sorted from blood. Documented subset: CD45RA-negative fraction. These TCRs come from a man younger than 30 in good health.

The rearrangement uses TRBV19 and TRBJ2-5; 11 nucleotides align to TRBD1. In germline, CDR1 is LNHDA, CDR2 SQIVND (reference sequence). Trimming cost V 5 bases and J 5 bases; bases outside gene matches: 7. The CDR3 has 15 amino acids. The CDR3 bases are TGTGCCAGTAGTTTGAGGACAGGGGGCCGGGAGACCCAGTACTTC. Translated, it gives CASSLRTGGRETQYF. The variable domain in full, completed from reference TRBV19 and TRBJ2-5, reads DGGITQSPKYLFRKEGQNVTLSCEQNLNHDAMYWYRQDPGQGLRLIYYSQIVNDFQKGDIAEGYSVSREKKESFPLTVTSAQKNPTAFYLCASSLRTGGRETQYFGPGTRLLVL.

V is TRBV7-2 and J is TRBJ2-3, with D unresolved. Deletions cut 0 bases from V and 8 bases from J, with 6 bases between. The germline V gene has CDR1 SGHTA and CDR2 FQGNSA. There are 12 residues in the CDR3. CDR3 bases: TGTGCCAGCAGCTTAGCAAGTGGTACGCAGTATTTT. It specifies CASSLASGTQYF.

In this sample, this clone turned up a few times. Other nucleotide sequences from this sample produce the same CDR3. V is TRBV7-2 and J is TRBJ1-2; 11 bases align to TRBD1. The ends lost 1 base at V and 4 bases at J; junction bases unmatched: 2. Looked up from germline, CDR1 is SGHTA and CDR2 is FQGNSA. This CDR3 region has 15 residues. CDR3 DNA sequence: TGTGCCAGCAGCTTAGGAGGGACAGGGGGCTATGGCTACACCTTC. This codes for CASSLGGTGGYGYTF.

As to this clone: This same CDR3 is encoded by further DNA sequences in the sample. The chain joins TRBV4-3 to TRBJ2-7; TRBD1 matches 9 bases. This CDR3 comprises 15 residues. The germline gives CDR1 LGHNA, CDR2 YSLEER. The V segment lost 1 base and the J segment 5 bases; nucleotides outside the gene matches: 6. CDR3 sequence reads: CASSQARDRVHEQYF. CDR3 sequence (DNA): TGCGCCAGCAGCCAAGCCCGGGACAGGGTTCACGAGCAGTACTTC.

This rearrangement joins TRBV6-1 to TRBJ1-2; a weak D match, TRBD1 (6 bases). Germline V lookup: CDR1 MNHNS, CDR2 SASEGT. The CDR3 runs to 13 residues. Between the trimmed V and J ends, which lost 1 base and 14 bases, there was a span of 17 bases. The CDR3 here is CASSEVGTGRKTF. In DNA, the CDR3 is TGTGCCAGCAGTGAAGTTGGTACAGGGCGAAAAACCTTC.

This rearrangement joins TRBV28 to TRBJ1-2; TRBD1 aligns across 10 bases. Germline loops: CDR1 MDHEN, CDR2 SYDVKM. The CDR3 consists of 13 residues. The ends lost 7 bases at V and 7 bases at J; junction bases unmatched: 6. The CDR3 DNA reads TGTGCCAGCACCCGGACAGGGGGACTTGGCTACACCTTC. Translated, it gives CASTRTGGLGYTF.

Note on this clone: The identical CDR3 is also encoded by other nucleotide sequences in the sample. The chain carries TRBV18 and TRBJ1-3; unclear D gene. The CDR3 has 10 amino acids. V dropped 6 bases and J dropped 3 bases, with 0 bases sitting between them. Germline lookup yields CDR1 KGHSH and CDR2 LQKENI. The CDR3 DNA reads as TGTGCCAGCTCTGGAAACACCATATATTTT. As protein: CASSGNTIYF.

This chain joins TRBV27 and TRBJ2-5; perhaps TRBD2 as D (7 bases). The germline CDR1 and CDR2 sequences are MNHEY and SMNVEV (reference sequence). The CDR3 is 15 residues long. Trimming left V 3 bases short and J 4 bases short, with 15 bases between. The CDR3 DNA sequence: TGTGCCAGCAGTTTTAGGGGGGGGGCGGGAGAGACCCAGTACTTC. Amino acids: CASSFRGGAGETQYF.

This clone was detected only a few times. The CDR3 nucleotides read TGTGCCAGCGGGAGGGGGACTGAAGCTTTCTTT. Amino acids: CASGRGTEAFF. This chain joins TRBV6-5 and TRBJ1-1; the D gene is possibly TRBD1 (6 bases). Germline CDR1 reads MNHEY; CDR2 reads SVGAGI. Trimming removed 8 bases from V and 5 bases from J, with 9 bases in between. The CDR3 covers 11 residues.

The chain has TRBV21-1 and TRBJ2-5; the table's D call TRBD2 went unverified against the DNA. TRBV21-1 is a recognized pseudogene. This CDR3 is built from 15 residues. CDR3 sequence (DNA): TGTGCCAGCAGCCCCCGGCTAGCGTACCAAGAGACCCAGTACTTC. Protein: CASSPRLAYQETQYF.

CDR3 nucleotide sequence: TGTGCCAGCAGCGCGACTCTCCGCGGGGGGTACGAGCAGTACTTC. This gives the protein CASSATLRGGYEQYF. The chain is built from TRBV25-1 and TRBJ2-7, with 8 bases fitting TRBD2. V was pared by 6 bases and J by 4 bases, with 11 bases of the junction left unmatched. CDR3 length: 15 amino acids. Germline V gives CDR1 MGHDK, CDR2 SYGVNS.

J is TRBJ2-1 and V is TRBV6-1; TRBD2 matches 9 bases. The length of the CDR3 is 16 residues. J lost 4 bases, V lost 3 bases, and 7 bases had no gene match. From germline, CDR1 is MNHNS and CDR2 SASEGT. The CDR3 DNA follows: TGTGCCAGCAGTGAGGACGTAAGCGGGAGGTACAATGAGCAGTTCTTC. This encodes CASSEDVSGRYNEQFF.

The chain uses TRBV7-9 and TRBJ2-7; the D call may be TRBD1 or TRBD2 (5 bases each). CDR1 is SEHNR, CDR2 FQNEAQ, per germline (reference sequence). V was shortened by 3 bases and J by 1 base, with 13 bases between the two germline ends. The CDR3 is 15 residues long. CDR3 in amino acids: CASSFEGTRSYEQYF. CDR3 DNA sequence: TGTGCCAGCAGCTTCGAAGGGACCCGTTCCTACGAGCAGTACTTC. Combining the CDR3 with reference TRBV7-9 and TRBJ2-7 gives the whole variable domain DTGVSQNPRHKITKRGQNVTFRCDPISEHNRLYWYRQTLGQGPEFLTYFQNEAQLEKSRLLSDRFSAERPKGSFSTLEIQRTEQGDSAMYLCASSFEGTRSYEQYFGPGTRLTVT.

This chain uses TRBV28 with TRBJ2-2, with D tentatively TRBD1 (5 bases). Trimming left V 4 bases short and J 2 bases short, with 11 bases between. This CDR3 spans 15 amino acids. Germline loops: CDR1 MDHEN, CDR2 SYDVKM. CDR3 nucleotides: TGTGCCAGCAGTTCAGCGCAGGGTAACACCGGGGAGCTGTTTTTT. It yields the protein CASSSAQGNTGELFF.

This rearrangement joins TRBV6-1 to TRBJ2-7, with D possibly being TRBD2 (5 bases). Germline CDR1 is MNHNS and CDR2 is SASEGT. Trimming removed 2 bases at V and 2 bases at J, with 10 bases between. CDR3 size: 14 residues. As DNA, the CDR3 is TGTGCCAGCAGTGAACAGAAGGGAGCCTACGAGCAGTACTTC. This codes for CASSEQKGAYEQYF.

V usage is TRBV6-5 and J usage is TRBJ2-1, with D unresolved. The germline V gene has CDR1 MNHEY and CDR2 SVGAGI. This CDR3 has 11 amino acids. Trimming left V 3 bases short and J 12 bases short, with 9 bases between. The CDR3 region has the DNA TGTGCCAGCAGTTATGGGAAAGGGCAGTTCTTC. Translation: CASSYGKGQFF.